Listed below are T cell receptor beta chains from one sample, sequenced in a study of T cell responses to AZD1222 COVID-19 vaccine. TCRdb's copy holds only in-frame clones and misses some; the assay was immunoSEQ multiplex PCR. This repertoire shows approximately 99,000 clones, approximately 90% found once; its top ten account for 2.9%. The sequenced sample was peripheral blood, obtained on day 0 of AZD1222 vaccination. Receptors originate from an adult in good health. CDR3s include the opening cysteine and the closing phenylalanine or tryptophan. A D gene is named only where the DNA matches it firmly. Clone size is given for some rows only: seen once, a few or many times, or a class if the clone is expanded.

clone size: NA; J gene: TRBJ2-7; V gene: TRBV4-3; CDR3 length: 14; D gene: NA; CDR3 DNA: TGCGCCAGCAGCCAAGATTGGAGCTCCTACGAGCAGTACTTC; CDR3 protein: CASSQDWSSYEQYF
clone size: NA; J gene: TRBJ2-3; V gene: TRBV7-2; CDR3 length: 14; D gene: TRBD2; CDR3 DNA: TGTGCCAGCAGCCTCCGACTAGCGGGAGATACGCAGTATTTT; CDR3 protein: CASSLRLAGDTQYF
clone size: NA; J gene: TRBJ1-5; V gene: TRBV28; CDR3 length: 15; D gene: TRBD1; CDR3 DNA: TGTGCCAGCAGTTTGGGGGACAGGGAGGGTCAGCCCCAGCATTTT; CDR3 protein: CASSLGDREGQPQHF
clone size: once; J gene: TRBJ2-2; V gene: TRBV5-4; CDR3 length: 15; D gene: TRBD1; CDR3 DNA: TGTGCCAGCAGTTCCCTGACAGGGAGCACCGGGGAGCTGTTTTTT; CDR3 protein: CASSSLTGSTGELFF
clone size: NA; J gene: TRBJ1-4; V gene: TRBV4-3; CDR3 length: 15; D gene: NA; CDR3 DNA: TGCGCCAGCAGCCAAGTTGGGGGGTCTAATGAAAAACTGTTTTTT; CDR3 protein: CASSQVGGSNEKLFF
clone size: NA; J gene: TRBJ1-2; V gene: TRBV12-3/TRBV12-4; CDR3 length: 13; D gene: NA; CDR3 DNA: TGTGCCAGCAGGTCTGGGCAGGCGGGAGGCTACACCTTC; CDR3 protein: CASRSGQAGGYTF
clone size: NA; J gene: TRBJ1-1; V gene: TRBV4-3; CDR3 length: 14; D gene: NA; CDR3 DNA: TGCGCCAGCAGCCATGCCAGAGTGAACACTGAAGCTTTCTTT; CDR3 protein: CASSHARVNTEAFF
clone size: NA; J gene: TRBJ2-1; V gene: TRBV6-5; CDR3 length: 16; D gene: NA; CDR3 DNA: TGTGCCAGCAGTTCCGAAAGTCGTAGGGGAGGCAATGAGCAGTTCTTC; CDR3 protein: CASSSESRRGGNEQFF
clone size: NA; J gene: TRBJ1-1; V gene: TRBV5-8; CDR3 length: 13; D gene: NA; CDR3 DNA: TGTGCCAGCAGCTTGGAGGCGTACCTTGAAGCTTTCTTT; CDR3 protein: CASSLEAYLEAFF
clone size: NA; J gene: TRBJ2-6; V gene: TRBV27; CDR3 length: 16; D gene: TRBD2; CDR3 DNA: TGTGCCAGCAGTTTATCGCGGGGGTCTGGGGCCAACGTCCTGACTTTC; CDR3 protein: CASSLSRGSGANVLTF
clone size: NA; J gene: TRBJ1-3; V gene: TRBV27; CDR3 length: 13; D gene: NA; CDR3 DNA: TGTGCCAGCAGACCTAGACAGGGAAACACCATATATTTT; CDR3 protein: CASRPRQGNTIYF
clone size: NA; J gene: TRBJ1-1; V gene: TRBV6-5; CDR3 length: 16; D gene: TRBD1; CDR3 DNA: TGTGCCAGCAGTTACCTCGCTACAGGGGGGTTCACTGAAGCTTTCTTT; CDR3 protein: CASSYLATGGFTEAFF
clone size: NA; J gene: TRBJ1-2; V gene: TRBV25-1; CDR3 length: 14; D gene: NA; CDR3 DNA: TGTGCCAGCAGTGCACTGGAACAAGGCTATGGCTACACCTTC; CDR3 protein: CASSALEQGYGYTF
clone size: NA; J gene: TRBJ1-2; V gene: TRBV7-8; CDR3 length: 15; D gene: NA; CDR3 DNA: TGTGCCAGCAGCTTACCCAGACAGGAAAACTATGGCTACACCTTC; CDR3 protein: CASSLPRQENYGYTF
clone size: NA; J gene: TRBJ1-4; V gene: TRBV6-5; CDR3 length: 12; D gene: NA; CDR3 DNA: TGTGCCAGCAGCACAGGGAGTGAAAAACTGTTTTTT; CDR3 protein: CASSTGSEKLFF
clone size: NA; J gene: TRBJ1-4; V gene: TRBV2; CDR3 length: 16; D gene: NA; CDR3 DNA: TGTGCCAGCAGTGCTGGGACATTACCAACTAATGAAAAACTGTTTTTT; CDR3 protein: CASSAGTLPTNEKLFF
clone size: NA; J gene: TRBJ2-5; V gene: TRBV7-9; CDR3 length: 16; D gene: TRBD2; CDR3 DNA: TGTGCCAGCAGCTTGACGGGTGGGACTAGCAGAGAGACCCAGTACTTC; CDR3 protein: CASSLTGGTSRETQYF
clone size: NA; J gene: TRBJ1-4; V gene: TRBV21-1; CDR3 length: 17; D gene: NA; CDR3 DNA: TGTGCCAGCAGCTACTACCAAATGACAGCAACTAATGAAAAACTGTTTTTT; CDR3 protein: CASSYYQMTATNEKLFF
clone size: NA; J gene: TRBJ1-1; V gene: TRBV11-2; CDR3 length: 15; D gene: TRBD1; CDR3 DNA: TGTGCCAGCAGCATGTTACAGGGGGCCCTGGGGGGAGCTTTCTTT; CDR3 protein: CASSMLQGALGGAFF
clone size: NA; J gene: TRBJ1-6; V gene: TRBV10-2; CDR3 length: 14; D gene: NA; CDR3 DNA: TGCGCCAGCAGTGGGGACGGGAATAATTCACCCCTCCACTTT; CDR3 protein: CASSGDGNNSPLHF
clone size: NA; J gene: TRBJ1-4; V gene: TRBV28; CDR3 length: 15; D gene: NA; CDR3 DNA: TGTGCCAGCAGATCGACCGGGACGTATGGGGAAAAACTGTTTTTT; CDR3 protein: CASRSTGTYGEKLFF
clone size: NA; J gene: TRBJ1-2; V gene: TRBV9; CDR3 length: 15; D gene: NA; CDR3 DNA: TGTGCCAGCAGCCCCGCAAACAGGGTTGTAAGTGGCTACACCTTC; CDR3 protein: CASSPANRVVSGYTF
clone size: few; J gene: TRBJ2-1; V gene: TRBV9; CDR3 length: 16; D gene: NA; CDR3 DNA: TGTGCCAGCAGCGTAGAACTAGAAGGAACCTACAATGAGCAGTTCTTC; CDR3 protein: CASSVELEGTYNEQFF
clone size: NA; J gene: TRBJ1-1; V gene: TRBV30; CDR3 length: 12; D gene: NA; CDR3 DNA: TGTGCCTGGAGTATCTGGGGGGGAGAAGCTTTCTTT; CDR3 protein: CAWSIWGGEAFF
clone size: NA; J gene: TRBJ2-7; V gene: TRBV7-3; CDR3 length: 15; D gene: NA; CDR3 DNA: TGTGCCAGCAGCTTAAGAGGAGGGCCTTCCTACGAGCAGTACTTC; CDR3 protein: CASSLRGGPSYEQYF
clone size: NA; J gene: TRBJ2-7; V gene: TRBV5-6; CDR3 length: 15; D gene: TRBD1; CDR3 DNA: TGTGCCAGCAGTATTCCGGGACAGGGGCGTTACGAGCAGTACTTC; CDR3 protein: CASSIPGQGRYEQYF
clone size: NA; J gene: TRBJ2-6; V gene: TRBV2; CDR3 length: 15; D gene: NA; CDR3 DNA: TGTGCCAGCACCAGCAGGGGGGTTGGGGCCAACGTCCTGACTTTC; CDR3 protein: CASTSRGVGANVLTF
clone size: NA; J gene: TRBJ1-2; V gene: TRBV29-1; CDR3 length: 15; D gene: NA; CDR3 DNA: TGCAGCGTTGAAGGAAAGGACCGGGGATCAAGTGGCTACACCTTC; CDR3 protein: CSVEGKDRGSSGYTF
clone size: NA; J gene: TRBJ1-2; V gene: TRBV3-1/TRBV3-2; CDR3 length: 13; D gene: NA; CDR3 DNA: TGTGCCAGCAGCCAAGACAGTAACTATGGCTACACCTTC; CDR3 protein: CASSQDSNYGYTF
clone size: NA; J gene: TRBJ1-1; V gene: TRBV11-2; CDR3 length: 14; D gene: NA; CDR3 DNA: TGTGCCAGCAGCTTAGACAGGGTCTCCACTGAAGCTTTCTTT; CDR3 protein: CASSLDRVSTEAFF
clone size: NA; J gene: TRBJ1-1; V gene: TRBV30; CDR3 length: 13; D gene: NA; CDR3 DNA: TGTGCCTGGAGTGTCTTGTCTCGCACTGAAGCTTTCTTT; CDR3 protein: CAWSVLSRTEAFF
clone size: NA; J gene: TRBJ1-1; V gene: TRBV19; CDR3 length: 11; D gene: NA; CDR3 DNA: TGTGCAACCAAGGAGAACACTGAAGCTTTCTTT; CDR3 protein: CATKENTEAFF
clone size: NA; J gene: TRBJ2-3; V gene: TRBV2; CDR3 length: 13; D gene: NA; CDR3 DNA: TGTGCCAGCAGCCCGGTAGCCCATGGTACGCAGTATTTT; CDR3 protein: CASSPVAHGTQYF
clone size: NA; J gene: TRBJ1-1; V gene: TRBV7-3; CDR3 length: 13; D gene: NA; CDR3 DNA: TGTGCCAGCAGCTCCCAAGTGGACACTGAAGCTTTCTTT; CDR3 protein: CASSSQVDTEAFF
clone size: NA; J gene: TRBJ2-1; V gene: TRBV7-3; CDR3 length: 15; D gene: NA; CDR3 DNA: TGTGCCAGCAGCTTAACCCGGGACGGGTACAATGAGCAGTTCTTC; CDR3 protein: CASSLTRDGYNEQFF
clone size: NA; J gene: TRBJ1-4; V gene: TRBV4-1; CDR3 length: 15; D gene: NA; CDR3 DNA: TGCGCCAGCAGCCAGAGGGGGGAAGATAATGAAAAACTGTTTTTT; CDR3 protein: CASSQRGEDNEKLFF
clone size: NA; J gene: TRBJ2-6; V gene: TRBV7-3; CDR3 length: 15; D gene: NA; CDR3 DNA: TGTGCCAGCAGCCCCAGGGTCTCTGGGGCCAACGTCCTGACTTTC; CDR3 protein: CASSPRVSGANVLTF
clone size: NA; J gene: TRBJ1-2; V gene: TRBV19; CDR3 length: 13; D gene: NA; CDR3 DNA: TGTGCCAGTACGTACGTCGGGGACTATGGCTACACCTTC; CDR3 protein: CASTYVGDYGYTF
clone size: once; J gene: TRBJ2-1; V gene: TRBV19; CDR3 length: 17; D gene: NA; CDR3 DNA: TGTGCCAGTAGTATCGGCCCTCTTAGGGGCCCCTACAATGAGCAGTTCTTC; CDR3 protein: CASSIGPLRGPYNEQFF